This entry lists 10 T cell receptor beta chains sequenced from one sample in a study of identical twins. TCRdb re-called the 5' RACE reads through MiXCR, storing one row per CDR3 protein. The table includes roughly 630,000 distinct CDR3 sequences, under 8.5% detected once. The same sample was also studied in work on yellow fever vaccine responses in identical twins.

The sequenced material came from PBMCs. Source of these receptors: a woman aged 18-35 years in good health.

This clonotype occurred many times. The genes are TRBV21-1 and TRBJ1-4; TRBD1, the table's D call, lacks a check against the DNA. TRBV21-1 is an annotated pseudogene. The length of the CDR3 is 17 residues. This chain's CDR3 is CASTPRVDRATNEKLFF. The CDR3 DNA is TGTGCCAGCACCCCTAGAGTAGACAGGGCAACTAATGAAAAACTGTTTTTT.

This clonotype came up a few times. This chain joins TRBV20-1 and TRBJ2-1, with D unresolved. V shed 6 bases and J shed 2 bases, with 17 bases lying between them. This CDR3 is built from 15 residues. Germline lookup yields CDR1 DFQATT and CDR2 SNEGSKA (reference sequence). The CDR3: CSASPHGQTYNEQFF. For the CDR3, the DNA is TGCAGTGCCAGCCCCCATGGGCAAACCTACAATGAGCAGTTCTTC.

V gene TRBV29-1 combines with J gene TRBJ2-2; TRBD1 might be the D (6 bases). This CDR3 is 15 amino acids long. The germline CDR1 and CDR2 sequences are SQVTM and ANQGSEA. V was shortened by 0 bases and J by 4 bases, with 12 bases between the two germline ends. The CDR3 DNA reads TGCAGCGTTGAAGATCAGATAGGGGGCACCGGGGAGCTGTTTTTT. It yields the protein CSVEDQIGGTGELFF.

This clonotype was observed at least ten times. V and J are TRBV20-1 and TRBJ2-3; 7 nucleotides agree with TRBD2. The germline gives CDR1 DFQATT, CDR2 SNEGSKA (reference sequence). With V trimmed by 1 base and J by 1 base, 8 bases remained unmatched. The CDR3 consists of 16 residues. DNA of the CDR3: TGCAGTGCTAGAGGGTTTTTGGCGGGGGGCACAGATACGCAGTATTTT. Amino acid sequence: CSARGFLAGGTDTQYF.

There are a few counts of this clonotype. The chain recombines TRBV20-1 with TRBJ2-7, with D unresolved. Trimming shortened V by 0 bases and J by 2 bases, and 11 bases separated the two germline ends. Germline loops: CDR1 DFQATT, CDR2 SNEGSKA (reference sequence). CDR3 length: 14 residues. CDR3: CSARDSAGTYEQYF. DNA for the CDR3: TGCAGTGCTAGAGATTCGGCAGGTACCTACGAGCAGTACTTC.

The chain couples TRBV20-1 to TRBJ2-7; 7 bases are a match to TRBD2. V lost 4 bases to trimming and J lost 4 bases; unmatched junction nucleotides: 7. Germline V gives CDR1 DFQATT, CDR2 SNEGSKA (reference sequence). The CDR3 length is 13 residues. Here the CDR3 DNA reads TGCAGTGCTACTCCGGGGGGAACGTACGAGCAGTACTTC. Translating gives CSATPGGTYEQYF.

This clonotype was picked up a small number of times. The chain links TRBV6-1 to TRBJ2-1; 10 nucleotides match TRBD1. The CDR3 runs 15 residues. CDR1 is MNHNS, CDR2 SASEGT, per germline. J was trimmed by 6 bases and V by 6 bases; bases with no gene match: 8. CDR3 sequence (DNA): TGTGCCAGCAGAAATGGACAGGGGGATATCAATGAGCAGTTCTTC. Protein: CASRNGQGDINEQFF.

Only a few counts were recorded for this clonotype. The CDR3 DNA reads as TGTGCCAGCAAGGGACAGGGTACCGGGGAGCTGTTTTTT. Amino acid sequence: CASKGQGTGELFF. The chain links TRBV2 to TRBJ2-2, with 9 bases identical to TRBD1. V lost 7 bases and J lost 5; bases outside the gene matches: 2. The CDR3 extends over 13 amino acids. Looked up from germline, CDR1 is SNHLY and CDR2 is FYNNEI. Using reference TRBV2 and TRBJ2-2 for the parts outside the CDR3, the full variable domain is EPEVTQTPSHQVTQMGQEVILRCVPISNHLYFYWYRQILGQKVEFLVSFYNNEISEKSEIFDDQFSVERPDGSNFTLKIRSTKLEDSAMYFCASKGQGTGELFFGEGSRLTVL.

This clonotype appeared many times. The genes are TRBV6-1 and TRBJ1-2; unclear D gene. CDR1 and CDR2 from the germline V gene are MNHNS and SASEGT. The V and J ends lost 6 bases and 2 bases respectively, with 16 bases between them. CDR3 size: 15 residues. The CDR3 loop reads CASSPREVENYGYTF. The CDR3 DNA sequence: TGTGCCAGCAGCCCCCGGGAGGTGGAAAACTATGGCTACACCTTC.

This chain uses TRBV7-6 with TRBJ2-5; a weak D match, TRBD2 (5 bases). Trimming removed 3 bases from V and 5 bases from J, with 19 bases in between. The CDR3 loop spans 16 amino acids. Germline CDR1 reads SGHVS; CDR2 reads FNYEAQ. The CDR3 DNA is TGTGCCAGCAGCTTTCTCGGGTCCGAGGAGGCTGAGACCCAGTACTTC. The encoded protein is CASSFLGSEEAETQYF.